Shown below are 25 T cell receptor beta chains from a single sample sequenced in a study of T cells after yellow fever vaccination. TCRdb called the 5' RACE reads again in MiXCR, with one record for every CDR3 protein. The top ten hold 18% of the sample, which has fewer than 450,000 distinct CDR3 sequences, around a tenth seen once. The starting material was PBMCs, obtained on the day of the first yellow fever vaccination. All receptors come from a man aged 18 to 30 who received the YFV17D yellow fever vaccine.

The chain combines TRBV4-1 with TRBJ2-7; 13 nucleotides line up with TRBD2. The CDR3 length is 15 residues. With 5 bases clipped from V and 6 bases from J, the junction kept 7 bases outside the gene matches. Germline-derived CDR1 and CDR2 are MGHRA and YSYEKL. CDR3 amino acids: CASSLGLAGSGEQYV. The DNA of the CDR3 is TGCGCCAGCAGCTTGGGACTAGCGGGGTCAGGCGAGCAGTACGTC.

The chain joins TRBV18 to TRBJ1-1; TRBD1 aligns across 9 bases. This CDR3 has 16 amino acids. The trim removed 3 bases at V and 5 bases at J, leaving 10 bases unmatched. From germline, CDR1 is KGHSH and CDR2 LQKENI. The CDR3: CASSPGQGDVRTEAFF. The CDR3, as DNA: TGTGCCAGCTCACCGGGACAGGGAGATGTAAGGACTGAAGCTTTCTTT.

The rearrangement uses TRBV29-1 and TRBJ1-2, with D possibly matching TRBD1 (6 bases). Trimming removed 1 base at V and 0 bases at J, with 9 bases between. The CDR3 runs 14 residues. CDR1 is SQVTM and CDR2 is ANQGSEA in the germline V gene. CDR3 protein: CSVEGRGANYGYTF. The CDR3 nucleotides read TGCAGCGTTGAAGGCAGGGGAGCTAACTATGGCTACACCTTC.

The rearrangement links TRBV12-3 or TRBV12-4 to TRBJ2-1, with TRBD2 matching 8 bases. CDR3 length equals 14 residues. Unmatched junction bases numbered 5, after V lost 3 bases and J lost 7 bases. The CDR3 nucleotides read TGTGCCAGCAGTTTTACTAGCGGAGAGAATGAGCAGTTCTTC. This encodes CASSFTSGENEQFF.

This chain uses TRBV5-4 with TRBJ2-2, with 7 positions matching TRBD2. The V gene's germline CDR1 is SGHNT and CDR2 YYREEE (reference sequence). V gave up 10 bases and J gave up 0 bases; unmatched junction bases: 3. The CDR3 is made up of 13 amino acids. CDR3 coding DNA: TGTGCCGGCGGGGGAGCGAACACCGGGGAGCTGTTTTTT. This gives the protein CAGGGANTGELFF.

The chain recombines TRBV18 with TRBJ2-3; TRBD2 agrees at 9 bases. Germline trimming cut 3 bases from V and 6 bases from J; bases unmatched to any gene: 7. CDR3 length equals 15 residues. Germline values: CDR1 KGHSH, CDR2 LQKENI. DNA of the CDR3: TGTGCCAGCTCACCGAGAGGCGGGGGGGCGGATACGCAGTATTTT. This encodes CASSPRGGGADTQYF.

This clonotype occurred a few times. CDR3 region: CASSPGGFGMDTEAFF. CDR3 bases: TGTGCCAGCAGCCCGGGGGGGTTCGGAATGGACACTGAAGCTTTCTTT. V usage is TRBV5-4 and J usage is TRBJ1-1; D might be TRBD1 (5 bases). The V end was cut by 4 bases, the J end by 3 bases, with 19 bases between. The CDR3 runs 16 residues. Germline V lookup: CDR1 SGHNT, CDR2 YYREEE (reference sequence).

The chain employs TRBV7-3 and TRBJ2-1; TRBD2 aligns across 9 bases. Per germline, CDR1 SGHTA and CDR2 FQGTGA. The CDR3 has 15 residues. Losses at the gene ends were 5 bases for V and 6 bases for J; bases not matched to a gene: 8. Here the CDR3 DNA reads TGTGCCAGCAGCCGCCGCCTAGCGGGGCGCAATGAGCAGTTCTTC. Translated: CASSRRLAGRNEQFF.

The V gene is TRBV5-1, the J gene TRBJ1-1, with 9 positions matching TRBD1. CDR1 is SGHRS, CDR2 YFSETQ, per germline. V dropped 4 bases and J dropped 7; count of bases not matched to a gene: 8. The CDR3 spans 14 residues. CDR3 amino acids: CASSDHTGGDEAFF. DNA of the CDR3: TGCGCCAGCAGCGACCACACAGGGGGCGATGAAGCTTTCTTT.

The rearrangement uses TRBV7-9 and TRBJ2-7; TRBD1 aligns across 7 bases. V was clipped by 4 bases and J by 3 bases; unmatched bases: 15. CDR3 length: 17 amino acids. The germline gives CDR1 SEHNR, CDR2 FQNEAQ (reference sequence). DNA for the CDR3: TGTGCCAGCAGCTCAAGACGGGGACAGAGACTAAACTACGAGCAGTACTTC. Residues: CASSSRRGQRLNYEQYF.

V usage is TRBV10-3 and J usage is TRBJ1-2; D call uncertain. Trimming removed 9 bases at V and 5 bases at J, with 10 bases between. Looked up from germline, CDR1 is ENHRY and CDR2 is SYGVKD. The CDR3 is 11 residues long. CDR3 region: CAMDGEYGYTF. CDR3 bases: TGTGCCATGGACGGGGAGTATGGCTACACCTTC.

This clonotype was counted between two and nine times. CDR3 sequence: CASSEKGLMNTEAFF. The CDR3 coding sequence is TGTGCCAGCAGTGAAAAGGGTCTGATGAACACTGAAGCTTTCTTT. The chain employs TRBV6-1 and TRBJ1-1; D gene ambiguous. Germline CDR1 is MNHNS and CDR2 is SASEGT. There are 15 residues in the CDR3. The V and J ends lost 2 bases and 0 bases respectively, with 10 bases between them.

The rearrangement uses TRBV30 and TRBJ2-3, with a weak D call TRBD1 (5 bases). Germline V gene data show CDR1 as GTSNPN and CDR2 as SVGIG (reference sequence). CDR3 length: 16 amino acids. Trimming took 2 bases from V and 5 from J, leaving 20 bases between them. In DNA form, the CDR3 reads TGTGCCTGGAGTCTATGGCAGGGATATTCACAAGATACGCAGTATTTT. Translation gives CAWSLWQGYSQDTQYF.

Here the CDR3 DNA reads TGTGCCAGCAGCCCTGATAGGGACGGAAGCAGGGCCCAGCATTTT. Translating it yields CASSPDRDGSRAQHF. The chain joins TRBV4-2 to TRBJ1-5, with D perhaps matching TRBD1 (5 bases). The CDR3 loop spans 15 amino acids. Trimming shortened V by 4 bases and J by 11 bases, and 21 bases separated the two germline ends. Germline lookup yields CDR1 LGHNA and CDR2 YNFKEQ.

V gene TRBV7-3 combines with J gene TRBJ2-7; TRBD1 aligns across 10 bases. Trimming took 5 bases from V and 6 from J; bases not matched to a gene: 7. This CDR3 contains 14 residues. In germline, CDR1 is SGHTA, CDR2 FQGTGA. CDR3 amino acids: CASSAGTGEFEQYF. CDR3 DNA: TGTGCCAGCAGCGCCGGGACAGGGGAGTTCGAGCAGTACTTC.

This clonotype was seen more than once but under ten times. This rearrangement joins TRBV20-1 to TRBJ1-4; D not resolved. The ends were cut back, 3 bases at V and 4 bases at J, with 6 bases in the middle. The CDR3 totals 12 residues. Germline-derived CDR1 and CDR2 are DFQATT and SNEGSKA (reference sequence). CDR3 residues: CSASFGNEKLFF. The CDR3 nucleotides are TGCAGTGCTAGTTTCGGTAATGAAAAACTGTTTTTT.

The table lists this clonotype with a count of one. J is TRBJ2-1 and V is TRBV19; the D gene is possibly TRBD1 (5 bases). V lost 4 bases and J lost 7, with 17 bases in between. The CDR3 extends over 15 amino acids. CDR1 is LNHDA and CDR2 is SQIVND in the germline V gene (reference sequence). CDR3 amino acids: CASSKVRASPNEQFF. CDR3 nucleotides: TGTGCCAGTAGTAAGGTCAGGGCTTCCCCGAATGAGCAGTTCTTC.

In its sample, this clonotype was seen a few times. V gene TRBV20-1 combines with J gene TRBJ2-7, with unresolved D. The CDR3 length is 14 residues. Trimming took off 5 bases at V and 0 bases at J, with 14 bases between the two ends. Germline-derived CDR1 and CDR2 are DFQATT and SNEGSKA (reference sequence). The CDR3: CSALRDTFSYEQYV. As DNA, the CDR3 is TGCAGTGCTCTCCGCGATACTTTCTCCTACGAGCAGTACGTC.

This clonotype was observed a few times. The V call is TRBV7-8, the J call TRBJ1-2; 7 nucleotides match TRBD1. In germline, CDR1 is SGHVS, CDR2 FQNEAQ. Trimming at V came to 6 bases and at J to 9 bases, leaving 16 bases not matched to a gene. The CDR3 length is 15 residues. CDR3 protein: CASSFIAGTANSYTF. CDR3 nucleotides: TGTGCCAGCAGTTTCATAGCCGGGACAGCTAACAGCTACACCTTC.

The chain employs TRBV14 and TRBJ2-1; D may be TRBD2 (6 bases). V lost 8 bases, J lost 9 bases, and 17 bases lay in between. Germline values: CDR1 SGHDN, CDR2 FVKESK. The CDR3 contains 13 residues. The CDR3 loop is CASAPGGVVEQFF. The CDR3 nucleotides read TGTGCCAGCGCCCCCGGCGGGGTGGTTGAGCAGTTCTTC. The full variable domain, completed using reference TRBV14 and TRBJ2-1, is EAGVTQFPSHSVIEKGQTVTLRCDPISGHDNLYWYRRVMGKEIKFLLHFVKESKQDESGMPNNRFLAERTGGTYSTLKVQPAELEDSGVYFCASAPGGVVEQFFGPGTRLTVL.

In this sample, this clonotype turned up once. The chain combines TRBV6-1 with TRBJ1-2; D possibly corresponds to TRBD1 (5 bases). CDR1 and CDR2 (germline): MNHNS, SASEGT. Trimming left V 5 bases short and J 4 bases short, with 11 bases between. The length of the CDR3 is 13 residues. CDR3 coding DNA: TGTGCCAGCAGTCCAGGGAAACTCTATGGCTACACCTTC. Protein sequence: CASSPGKLYGYTF.

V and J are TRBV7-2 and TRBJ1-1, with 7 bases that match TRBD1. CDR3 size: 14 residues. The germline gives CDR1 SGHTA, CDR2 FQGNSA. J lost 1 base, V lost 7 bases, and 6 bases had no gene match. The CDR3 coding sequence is TGTGCCAGCACCAGGGACAGACAGAACACTGAAGCTTTCTTT. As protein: CASTRDRQNTEAFF.

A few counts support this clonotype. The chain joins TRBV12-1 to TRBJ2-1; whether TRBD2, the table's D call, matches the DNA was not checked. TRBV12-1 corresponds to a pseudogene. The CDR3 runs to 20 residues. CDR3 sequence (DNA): TGTGCCAGCAGCTTTGGGGCCTCCGGGACTAGCGGGGTGGGCTACAATGAGCAGTTCTTC. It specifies CASSFGASGTSGVGYNEQFF.

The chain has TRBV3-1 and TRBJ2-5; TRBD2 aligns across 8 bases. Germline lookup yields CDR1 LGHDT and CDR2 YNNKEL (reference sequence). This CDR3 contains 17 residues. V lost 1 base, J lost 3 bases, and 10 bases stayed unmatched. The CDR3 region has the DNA TGTGCCAGCAGCCAAGTCCCGACTGCGGGGGGCAAAGAGACCCAGTACTTC. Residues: CASSQVPTAGGKETQYF.

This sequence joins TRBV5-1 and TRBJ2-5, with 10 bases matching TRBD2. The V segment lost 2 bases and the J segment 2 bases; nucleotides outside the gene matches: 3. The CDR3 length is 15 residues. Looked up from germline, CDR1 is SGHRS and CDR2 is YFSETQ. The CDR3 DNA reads TGCGCCAGCAGCTTTCTAGCGGGGGCACAAGAGACCCAGTACTTC. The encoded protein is CASSFLAGAQETQYF.